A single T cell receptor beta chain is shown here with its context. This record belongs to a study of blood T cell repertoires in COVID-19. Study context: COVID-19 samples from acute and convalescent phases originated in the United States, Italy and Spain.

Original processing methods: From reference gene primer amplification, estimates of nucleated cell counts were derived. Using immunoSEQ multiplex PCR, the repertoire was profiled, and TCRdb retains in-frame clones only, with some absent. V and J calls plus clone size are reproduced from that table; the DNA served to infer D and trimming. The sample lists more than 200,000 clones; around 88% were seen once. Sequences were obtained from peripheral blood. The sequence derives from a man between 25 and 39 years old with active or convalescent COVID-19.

The CDR3 reads CASSRIGQGNSPLHF. CDR3 in DNA: TGTGCCAGCAGCCGAATAGGACAGGGGAATTCACCCCTCCACTTT. The gene calls are TRBV6-2 or TRBV6-3 and TRBJ1-6; 9 nucleotides line up with TRBD1. Germline CDR1 reads MNHEY; CDR2 reads SVGEGT. The CDR3 spans 15 residues. V was pared by 6 bases and J by 7 bases, with 7 bases of the junction left unmatched.